The T cell receptor (beta chain) under discussion was sequenced for a study of blood T cells in healthy people across ages (dated by TCRdb to the mid-2010s). Describing the broader study: Template switching captured roughly one uniquely barcoded TCR beta cDNA molecule per two T cells in model experiments. The study measured age-related changes in TCR beta repertoire diversity using deep sequencing normalized with unique cDNA molecular identifiers. The donors were split into four age groups: young (average 16 years), middle-aged (around 40), aged (roughly 60) and long-lived (approximately 89). To avoid experimental bias, donors of different ages were distributed randomly across sequencing lanes. Using the same blood draw, the study looked at two additional independent replicas of 1 million unique cDNA reads for two donors, one aged 18 to 30 and the other aged 80 or older. Broader findings and caveats from the paper: Compared with the aged group, more naive CD4+ T cells, fewer expanded clones and increased TCR diversity were shown by the long-lived group, suggesting age selection. Estimates of total diversity from one million sequenced T cells were regarded as lower bounds and underestimates. Because donor CMV infection status was unknown, age-related changes in expanded clonotypes were potentially confounded. As age increased, observed TCR beta diversity per million T cells dropped in a roughly linear way, and a significant reduction was already evident by age about 40. There was a strong correlation between observed TCR beta diversity and the percentage of naive T cells measured by flow cytometry. Bulk unsorted PBMC profiling prevented conclusive comparison of naive and antigen-experienced compartments.

V has 2 bases trimmed and J has 5 bases trimmed; junction bases matching no gene number 7. Reading from cysteine to phenylalanine, the CDR3 counts 15 amino acids. Only the CDR3 DNA is retained, 45 bases long and in frame from the first base. Taken from the germline V gene, the CDR1 and CDR2 loops are SGHAT and FQNNGV. The donors were 40 or so Caucasian individuals from Russia, aged roughly 6 to 100 years, who were systemically healthy. Ten milliliters of peripheral blood were drawn from each donor into EDTA-treated Vacutainer tubes. Ficoll-Paque density-gradient centrifugation was used to isolate PBMCs, with at least 7 million obtained per sample. Total RNA, at least 6 micrograms per sample, was extracted from PBMCs with Trizol reagent. For every donor, flow cytometry on a PBMC aliquot measured the percentage of naive CD45RAhigh/CD27high T cells. Library construction relied on 5' RACE. Sequencer: Illumina HiSeq 2500. A second PCR of about 7 to 12 cycles was run with a J-beta primer mix and a sample-barcoded 5' primer. A unique molecular identifier was introduced onto each TCR beta cDNA molecule by a template-switch 5' adaptor carrying 12 random nucleotides. Each sample yielded at least 2.5 million CDR3-containing paired-end reads. All of the RNA was converted into first-strand cDNA using the Mint cDNA synthesis kit, with a TRBC-specific oligonucleotide serving as the primer. Following uracil-DNA glycosylase treatment, all cDNA underwent a first 18-cycle PCR with the universal primers M1SS and BC2_uni_R. The authors' analysis ran thus. Normalization of each sample was performed by random selection of 1 million high-quality reads, each carrying a distinct molecular identifier. Reads with shared molecular identifiers were discarded instead of being binned into consensus sequences. MiTCR, run with a Q25 quality threshold and the strictest error-elimination algorithm, handled CDR3 identification, clonotype clustering and error correction. A nonparametric unseen species model with Euler transformation was used to estimate lower-bound total TCR beta diversity. Starting from the raw public reads, TCRdb applied fastp trimming at Q25, assembled clones with MiXCR and retained in-frame beta chains. Each CDR3 protein gets just one entry, which takes the most common genes and DNA from the rows behind it. The V and J calls and clone size are TCRdb's, not the authors'. This sample lists over 1.5 million distinct CDR3 sequences; around half were detected once. The biggest ten clones account for roughly 2% of the sample.

This clonotype occurred once. Its specific antigen is unknown. No base qualities exist here, and no much larger clone lies one base off it. This clonotype originated in a woman between 40 and 55 years old in good health. Sequenced sample: blood. In this chain, TRBV11-2 is recombined with TRBJ2-5, with 8 junctional bases fitting TRBD2. Read as DNA, the sequence is TGTGCCAGCAGCTTAAATTTCGGGGGGGCGGAGACCCAGTACTTC. It encodes CASSLNFGGAETQYF.